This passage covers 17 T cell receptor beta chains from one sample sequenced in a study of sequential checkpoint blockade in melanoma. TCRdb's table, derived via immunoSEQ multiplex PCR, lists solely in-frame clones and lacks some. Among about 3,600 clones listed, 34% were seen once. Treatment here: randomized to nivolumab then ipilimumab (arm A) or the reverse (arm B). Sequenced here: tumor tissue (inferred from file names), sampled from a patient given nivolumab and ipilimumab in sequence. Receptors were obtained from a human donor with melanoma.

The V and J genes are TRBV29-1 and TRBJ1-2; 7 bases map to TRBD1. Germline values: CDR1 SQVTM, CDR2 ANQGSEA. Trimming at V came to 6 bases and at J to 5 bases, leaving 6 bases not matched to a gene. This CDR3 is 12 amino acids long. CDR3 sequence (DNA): TGCAGCGTGGTAACAGGGGATTATGGCTACACCTTC. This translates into CSVVTGDYGYTF.

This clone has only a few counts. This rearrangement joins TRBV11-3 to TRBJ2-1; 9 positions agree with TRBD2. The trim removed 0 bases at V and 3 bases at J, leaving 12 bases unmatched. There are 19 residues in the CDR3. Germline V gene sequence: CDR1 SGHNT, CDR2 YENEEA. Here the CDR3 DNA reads TGTGCCAGCAGCTTAGACCTGGGTAGCGGGAGAAGGGACTACAATGAGCAGTTCTTC. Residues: CASSLDLGSGRRDYNEQFF.

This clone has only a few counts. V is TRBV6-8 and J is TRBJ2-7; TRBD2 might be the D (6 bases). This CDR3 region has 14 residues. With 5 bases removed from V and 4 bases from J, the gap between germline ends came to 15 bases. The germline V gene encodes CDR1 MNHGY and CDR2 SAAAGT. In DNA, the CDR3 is TGTGCCAGCAGTGGGGGAGGCCGATCTTACGAGCAGTACTTC. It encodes CASSGGGRSYEQYF.

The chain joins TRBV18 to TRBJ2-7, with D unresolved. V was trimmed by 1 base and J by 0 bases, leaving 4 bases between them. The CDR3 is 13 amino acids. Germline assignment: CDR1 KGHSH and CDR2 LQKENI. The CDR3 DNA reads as TGTGCCAGCTCACCACATAGCTCCTACGAGCAGTACGTC. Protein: CASSPHSSYEQYV.

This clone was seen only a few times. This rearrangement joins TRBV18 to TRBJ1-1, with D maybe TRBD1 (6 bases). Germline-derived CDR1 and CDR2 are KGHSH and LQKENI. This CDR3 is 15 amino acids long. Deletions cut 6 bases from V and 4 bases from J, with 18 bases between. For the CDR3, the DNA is TGTGCCAGCTCTTCAAATCAGGGAGGGGGCACTGAAGCTTTCTTT. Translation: CASSSNQGGGTEAFF.

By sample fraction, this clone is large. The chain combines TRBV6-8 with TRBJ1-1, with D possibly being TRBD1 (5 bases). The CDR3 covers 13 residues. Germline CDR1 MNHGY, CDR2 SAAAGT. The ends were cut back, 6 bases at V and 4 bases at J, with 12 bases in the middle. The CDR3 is CASRLRGGTEAFF. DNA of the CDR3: TGTGCCAGCAGGCTCCGCGGGGGCACTGAAGCTTTCTTT.

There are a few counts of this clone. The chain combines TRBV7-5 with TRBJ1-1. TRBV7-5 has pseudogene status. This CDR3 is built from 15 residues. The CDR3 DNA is TGTGCCAGCAGCTTAGTGGGATCCATGAACACTGAAGCTTTCTTT. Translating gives CASSLVGSMNTEAFF.

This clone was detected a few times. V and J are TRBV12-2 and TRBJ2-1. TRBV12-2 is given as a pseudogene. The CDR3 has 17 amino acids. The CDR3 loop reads CAIQPRGSQPSYNEQFF. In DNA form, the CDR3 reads TGTGCCATCCAGCCCCGGGGCAGCCAGCCATCCTACAATGAGCAGTTCTTC.

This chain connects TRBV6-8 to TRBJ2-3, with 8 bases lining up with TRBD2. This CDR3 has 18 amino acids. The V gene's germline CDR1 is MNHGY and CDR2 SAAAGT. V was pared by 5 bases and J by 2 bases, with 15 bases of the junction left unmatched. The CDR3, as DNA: TGTGCCAGCAGTCCTCGAGCTAGCGGGCTGACTTTCACAGATACGCAGTATTTT. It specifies CASSPRASGLTFTDTQYF.

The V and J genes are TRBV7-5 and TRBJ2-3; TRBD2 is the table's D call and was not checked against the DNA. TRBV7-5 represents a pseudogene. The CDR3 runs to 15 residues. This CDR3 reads CASSYGILSTDTQYF. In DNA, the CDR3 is TGTGCCAGCAGCTATGGTATACTAAGCACAGATACGCAGTATTTT.

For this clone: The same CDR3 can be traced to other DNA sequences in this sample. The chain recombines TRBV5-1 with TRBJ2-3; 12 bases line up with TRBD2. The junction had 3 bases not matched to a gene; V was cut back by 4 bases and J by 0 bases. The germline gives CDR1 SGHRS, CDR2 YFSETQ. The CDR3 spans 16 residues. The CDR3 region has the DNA TGCGCCAGCAGCCCGGGACTAGCGGGCAGCACAGATACGCAGTATTTT. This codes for CASSPGLAGSTDTQYF.

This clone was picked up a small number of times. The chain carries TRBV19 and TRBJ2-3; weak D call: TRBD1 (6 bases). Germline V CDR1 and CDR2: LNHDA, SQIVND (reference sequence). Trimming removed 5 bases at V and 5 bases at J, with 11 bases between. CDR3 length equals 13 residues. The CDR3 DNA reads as TGTGCCAGTAGTCTAGGGGGAGAAGATACGCAGTATTTT. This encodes CASSLGGEDTQYF.

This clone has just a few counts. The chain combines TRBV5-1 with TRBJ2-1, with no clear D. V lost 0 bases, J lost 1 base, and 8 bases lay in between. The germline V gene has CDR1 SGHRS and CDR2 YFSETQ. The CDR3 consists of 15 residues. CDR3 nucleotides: TGCGCCAGCAGCTTGGAAGGGTGGTCCTACAATGAGCAGTTCTTC. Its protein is CASSLEGWSYNEQFF.

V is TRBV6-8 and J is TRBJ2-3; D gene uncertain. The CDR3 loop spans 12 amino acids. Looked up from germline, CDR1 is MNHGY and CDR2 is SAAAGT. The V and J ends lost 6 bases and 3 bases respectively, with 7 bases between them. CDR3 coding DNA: TGTGCCAGCAGGACCCTTACAGATACGCAGTATTTT. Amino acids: CASRTLTDTQYF.

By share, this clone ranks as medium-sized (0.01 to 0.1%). Here the CDR3 DNA reads TGTGCCAGTAGTATCGGTGATTATGGCTACACCTTC. Protein product: CASSIGDYGYTF. This chain links TRBV19 with TRBJ1-2; D call uncertain. The CDR3 has 12 residues. The V end lost 3 bases, the J end lost 5 bases, and 7 bases lay between the germline ends. Germline CDR1 and CDR2: LNHDA and SQIVND (reference sequence).

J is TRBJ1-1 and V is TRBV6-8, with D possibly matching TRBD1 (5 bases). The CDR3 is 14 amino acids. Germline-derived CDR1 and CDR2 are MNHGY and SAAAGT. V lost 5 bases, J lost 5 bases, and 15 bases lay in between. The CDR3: CASSGGEGRTEAFF. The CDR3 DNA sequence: TGTGCCAGCAGTGGAGGGGAGGGGAGGACTGAAGCTTTCTTT.

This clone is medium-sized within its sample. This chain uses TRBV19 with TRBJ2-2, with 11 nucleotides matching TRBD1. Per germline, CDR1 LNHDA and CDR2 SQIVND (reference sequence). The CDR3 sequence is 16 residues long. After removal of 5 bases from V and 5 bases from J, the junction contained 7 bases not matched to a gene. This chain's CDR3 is CASSWTGGSGTGELFF. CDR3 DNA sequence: TGTGCCAGTAGTTGGACAGGGGGCTCGGGAACCGGGGAGCTGTTTTTT.